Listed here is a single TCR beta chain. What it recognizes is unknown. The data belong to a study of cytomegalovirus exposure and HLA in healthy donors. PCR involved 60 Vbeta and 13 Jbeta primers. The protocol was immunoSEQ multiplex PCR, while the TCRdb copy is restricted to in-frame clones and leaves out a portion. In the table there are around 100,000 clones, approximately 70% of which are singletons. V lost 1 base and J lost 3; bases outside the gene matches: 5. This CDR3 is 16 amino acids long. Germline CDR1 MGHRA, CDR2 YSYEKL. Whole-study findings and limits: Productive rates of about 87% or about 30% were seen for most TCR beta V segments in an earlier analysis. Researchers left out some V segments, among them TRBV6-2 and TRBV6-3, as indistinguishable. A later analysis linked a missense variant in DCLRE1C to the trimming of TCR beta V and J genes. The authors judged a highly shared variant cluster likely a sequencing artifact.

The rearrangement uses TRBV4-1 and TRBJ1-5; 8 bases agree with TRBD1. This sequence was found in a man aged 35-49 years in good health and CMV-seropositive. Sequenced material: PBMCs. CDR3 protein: CASSQVRGRNNQPQHF. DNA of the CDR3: TGCGCCAGCAGCCAAGTCAGGGGGCGGAACAATCAGCCCCAGCATTTT.